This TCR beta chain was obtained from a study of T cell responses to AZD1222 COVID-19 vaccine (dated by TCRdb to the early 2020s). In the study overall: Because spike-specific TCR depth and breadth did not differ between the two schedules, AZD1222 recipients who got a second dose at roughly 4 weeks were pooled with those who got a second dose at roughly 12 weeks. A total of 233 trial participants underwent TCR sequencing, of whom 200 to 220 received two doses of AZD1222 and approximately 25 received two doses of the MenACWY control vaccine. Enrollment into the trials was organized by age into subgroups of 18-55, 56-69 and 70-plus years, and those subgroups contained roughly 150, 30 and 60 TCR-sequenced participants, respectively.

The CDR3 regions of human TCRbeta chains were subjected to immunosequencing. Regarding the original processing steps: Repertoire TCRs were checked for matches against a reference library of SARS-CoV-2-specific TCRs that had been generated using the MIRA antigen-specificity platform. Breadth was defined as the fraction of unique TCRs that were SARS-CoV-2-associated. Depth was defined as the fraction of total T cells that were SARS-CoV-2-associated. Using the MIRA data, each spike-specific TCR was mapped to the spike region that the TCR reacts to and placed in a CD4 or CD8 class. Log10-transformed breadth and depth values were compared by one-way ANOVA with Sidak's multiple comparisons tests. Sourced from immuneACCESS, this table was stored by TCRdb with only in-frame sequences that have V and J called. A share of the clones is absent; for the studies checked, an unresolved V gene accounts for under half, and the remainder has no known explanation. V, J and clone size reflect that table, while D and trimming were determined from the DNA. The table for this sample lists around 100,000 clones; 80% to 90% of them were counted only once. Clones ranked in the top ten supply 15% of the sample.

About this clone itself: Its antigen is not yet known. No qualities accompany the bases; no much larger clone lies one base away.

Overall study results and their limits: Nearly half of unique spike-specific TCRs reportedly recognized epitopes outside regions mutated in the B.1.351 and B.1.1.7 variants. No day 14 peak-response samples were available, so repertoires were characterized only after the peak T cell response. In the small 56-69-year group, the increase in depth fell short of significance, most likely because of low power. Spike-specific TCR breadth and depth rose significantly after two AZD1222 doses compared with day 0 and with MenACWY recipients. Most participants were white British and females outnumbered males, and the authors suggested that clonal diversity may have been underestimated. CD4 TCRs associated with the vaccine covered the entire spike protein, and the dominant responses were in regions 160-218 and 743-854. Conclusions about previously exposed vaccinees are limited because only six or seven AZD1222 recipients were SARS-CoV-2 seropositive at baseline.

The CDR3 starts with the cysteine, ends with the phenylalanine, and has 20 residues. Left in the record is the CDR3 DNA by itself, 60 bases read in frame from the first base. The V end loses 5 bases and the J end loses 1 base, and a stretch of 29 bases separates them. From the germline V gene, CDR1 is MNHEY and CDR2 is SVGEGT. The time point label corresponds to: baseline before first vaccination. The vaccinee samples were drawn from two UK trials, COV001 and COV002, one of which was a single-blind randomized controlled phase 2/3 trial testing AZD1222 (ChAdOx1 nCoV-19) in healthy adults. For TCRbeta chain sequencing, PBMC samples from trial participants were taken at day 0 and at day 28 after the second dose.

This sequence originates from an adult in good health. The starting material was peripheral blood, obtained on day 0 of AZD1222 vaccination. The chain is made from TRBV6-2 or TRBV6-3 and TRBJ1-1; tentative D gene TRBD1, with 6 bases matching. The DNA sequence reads TGTGCCAGCAGTACATCACCGGGACACCTTGGAGTTAGACCGAACACTGAAGCTTTCTTT. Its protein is CASSTSPGHLGVRPNTEAFF.